Listed below are T cell receptor beta chains from one sample, sequenced in a study of cytomegalovirus exposure and HLA in healthy donors. Sequencing used immunoSEQ multiplex PCR; TCRdb keeps in-frame clones, though not all of them. The sample contains approximately 150,000 clones, around 75% of which appear only once. Sequences were obtained from PBMCs. The source of these receptors is a woman aged 25 to 45 in good health and CMV-seronegative. Both conserved end residues are part of each CDR3. Fields, in order: CDR3 protein, CDR3 DNA, J gene, D gene, clone size, V gene. The D gene is left open where the match is weak. The size field is filled for only some rows; it gives once, few, many or a size class.

CASSIDRGPHNEQFF | TGTGCCAGCAGCATAGACAGGGGACCCCACAATGAGCAGTTCTTC | TRBJ2-1 | TRBD1 | NA | TRBV6-4
CASSQSGTGELFF | TGTGCCAGCAGCCAATCGGGAACCGGGGAGCTGTTTTTT | TRBJ2-2 | NA | NA | TRBV7-2
CASSQDSRTGELFF | TGCGCCAGCAGCCAAGATTCCAGAACCGGGGAGCTGTTTTTT | TRBJ2-2 | NA | NA | TRBV4-3
CATGQGGSGANVLTF | TGTGCCACTGGACAGGGGGGGTCTGGGGCCAACGTCCTGACTTTC | TRBJ2-6 | TRBD1 | NA | TRBV19
CASSLRGARDTEAFF | TGTGCCAGCAGTCTGCGGGGGGCGAGGGACACTGAAGCTTTCTTT | TRBJ1-1 | NA | NA | TRBV28
CASSLAQNEKLFF | TGCGCCAGCAGCTTGGCACAGAATGAAAAACTGTTTTTT | TRBJ1-4 | NA | NA | TRBV5-1
CASSPGQGNTEAFF | TGTGCCAGCAGCCCGGGACAGGGGAACACTGAAGCTTTCTTT | TRBJ1-1 | TRBD1 | NA | TRBV5-5
CASSLVIAGGRPQYF | TGTGCCAGCAGCTTGGTGATAGCGGGGGGACGCCCGCAGTATTTT | TRBJ2-3 | TRBD2 | NA | TRBV5-8
CASSSPVNRGGDTEAFF | TGTGCCAGCAGCTCCCCCGTTAACAGGGGGGGGGACACTGAAGCTTTCTTT | TRBJ1-1 | TRBD1 | NA | TRBV11-2
CASSESPGRNQPQHF | TGCGCCAGCAGTGAGTCTCCAGGGAGGAATCAGCCCCAGCATTTT | TRBJ1-5 | NA | few | TRBV10-2
CASSFRGGYYEQYF | TGTGCCAGCAGTTTTAGGGGCGGCTACTACGAGCAGTACTTC | TRBJ2-7 | NA | NA | TRBV27
CASSRTRGLGLGGELFF | TGTGCCAGTAGTAGGACTCGCGGCCTGGGTCTAGGCGGGGAGCTGTTTTTT | TRBJ2-2 | NA | NA | TRBV19
CASSASGSTPGYTF | TGTGCCAGCAGTGCGTCGGGTTCTACCCCTGGCTACACCTTC | TRBJ1-2 | NA | NA | TRBV2
CAIPLGRSTDTQYF | TGTGCCATCCCCTTGGGGCGAAGCACAGATACGCAGTATTTT | TRBJ2-3 | NA | NA | TRBV7-9
CASSLPRGSTDTQYF | TGTGCCAGCAGCTTACCGCGGGGAAGCACAGATACGCAGTATTTT | TRBJ2-3 | NA | few | TRBV7-9